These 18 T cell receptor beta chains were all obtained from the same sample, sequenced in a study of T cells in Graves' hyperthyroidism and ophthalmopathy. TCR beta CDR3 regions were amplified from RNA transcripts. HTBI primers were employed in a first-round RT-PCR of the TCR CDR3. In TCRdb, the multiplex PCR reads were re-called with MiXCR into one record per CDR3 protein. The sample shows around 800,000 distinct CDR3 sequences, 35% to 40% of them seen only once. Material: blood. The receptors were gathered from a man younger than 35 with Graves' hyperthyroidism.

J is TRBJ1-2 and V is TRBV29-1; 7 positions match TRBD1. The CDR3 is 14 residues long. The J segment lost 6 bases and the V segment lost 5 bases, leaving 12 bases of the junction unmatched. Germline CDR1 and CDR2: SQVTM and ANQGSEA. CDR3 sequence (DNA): TGCAGCGTTTGGGACAGTGGGGGCGTAGATGGCTACACCTTC. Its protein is CSVWDSGGVDGYTF.

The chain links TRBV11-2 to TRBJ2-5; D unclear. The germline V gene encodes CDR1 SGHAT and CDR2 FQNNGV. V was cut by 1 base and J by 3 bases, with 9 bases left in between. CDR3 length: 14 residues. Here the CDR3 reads CASSLVVNEETQYF. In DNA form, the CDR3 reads TGTGCCAGCAGCTTAGTGGTAAATGAAGAGACCCAGTACTTC.

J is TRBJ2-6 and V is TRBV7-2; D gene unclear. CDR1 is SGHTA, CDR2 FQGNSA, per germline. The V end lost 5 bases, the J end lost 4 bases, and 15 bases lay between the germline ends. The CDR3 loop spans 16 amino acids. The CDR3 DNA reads TGTGCCAGCAGCCAAGATTGGCCGGGCGGGGCCAACGTCCTGACTTTC. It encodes CASSQDWPGGANVLTF.

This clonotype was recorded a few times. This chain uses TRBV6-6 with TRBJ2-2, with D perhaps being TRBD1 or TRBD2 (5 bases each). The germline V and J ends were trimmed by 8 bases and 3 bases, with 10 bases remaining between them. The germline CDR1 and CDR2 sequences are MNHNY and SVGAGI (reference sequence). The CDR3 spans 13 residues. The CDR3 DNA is TGTGCCAGCCGGGACGATGACACCGGGGAGCTGTTTTTT. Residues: CASRDDDTGELFF.

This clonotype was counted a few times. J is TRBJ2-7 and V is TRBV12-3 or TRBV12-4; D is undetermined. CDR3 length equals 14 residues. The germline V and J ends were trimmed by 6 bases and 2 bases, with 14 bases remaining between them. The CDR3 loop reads CASSMTGGPYEQYF. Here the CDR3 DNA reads TGTGCCAGCAGCATGACTGGCGGACCCTACGAGCAGTACTTC.

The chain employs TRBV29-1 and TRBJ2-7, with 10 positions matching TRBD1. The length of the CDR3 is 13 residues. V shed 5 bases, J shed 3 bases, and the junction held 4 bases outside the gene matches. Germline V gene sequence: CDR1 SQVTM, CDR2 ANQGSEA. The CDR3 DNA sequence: TGCAGCGTTAAGACAGGGGGCGGCTACGAGCAGTACTTC. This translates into CSVKTGGGYEQYF.

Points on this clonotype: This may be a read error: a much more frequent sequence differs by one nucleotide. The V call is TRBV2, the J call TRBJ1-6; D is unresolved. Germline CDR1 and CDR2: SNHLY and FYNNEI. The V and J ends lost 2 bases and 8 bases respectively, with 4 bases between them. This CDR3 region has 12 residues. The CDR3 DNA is TGTGCCAGCAGTGAACAGTATTCACCCCTCCACTTT. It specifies CASSEQYSPLHF.

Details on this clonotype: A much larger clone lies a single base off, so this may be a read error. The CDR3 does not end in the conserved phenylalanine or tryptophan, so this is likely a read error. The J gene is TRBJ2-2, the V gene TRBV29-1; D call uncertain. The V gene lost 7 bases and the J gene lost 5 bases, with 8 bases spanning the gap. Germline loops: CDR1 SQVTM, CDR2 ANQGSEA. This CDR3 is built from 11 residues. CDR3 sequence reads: CSAAVTGELFL. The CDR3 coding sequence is TGCAGCGCGGCAGTGACCGGGGAGCTGTTTCTT.

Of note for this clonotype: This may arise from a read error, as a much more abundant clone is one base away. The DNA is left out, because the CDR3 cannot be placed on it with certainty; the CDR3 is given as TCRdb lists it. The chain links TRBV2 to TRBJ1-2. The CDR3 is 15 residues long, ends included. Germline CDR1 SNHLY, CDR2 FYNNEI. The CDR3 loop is CASSEGGDVAYGSTF.

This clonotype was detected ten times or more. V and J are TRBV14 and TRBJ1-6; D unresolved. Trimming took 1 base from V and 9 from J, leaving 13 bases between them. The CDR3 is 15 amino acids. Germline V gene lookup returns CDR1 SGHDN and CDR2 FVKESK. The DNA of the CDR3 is TGTGCCAGCAGCCAAGTTTCCGGTTTGGGTTCACCCCTCCACTTT. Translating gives CASSQVSGLGSPLHF. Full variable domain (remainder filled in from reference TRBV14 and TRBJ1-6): EAGVTQFPSHSVIEKGQTVTLRCDPISGHDNLYWYRRVMGKEIKFLLHFVKESKQDESGMPNNRFLAERTGGTYSTLKVQPAELEDSGVYFCASSQVSGLGSPLHFGNGTRLTVT.

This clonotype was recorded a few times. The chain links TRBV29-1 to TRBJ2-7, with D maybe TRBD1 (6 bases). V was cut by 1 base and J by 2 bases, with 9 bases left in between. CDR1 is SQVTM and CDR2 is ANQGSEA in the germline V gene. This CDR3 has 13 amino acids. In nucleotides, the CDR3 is TGCAGCGTTGAAGCACAGGGTACCTACGAGCAGTACTTC. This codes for CSVEAQGTYEQYF.

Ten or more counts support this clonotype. The CDR3 nucleotides read TGTGCCAGCAGCCAACTAGGGGGCACTGAAGCTTTCTTT. It encodes CASSQLGGTEAFF. The chain couples TRBV13 to TRBJ1-1; D might be TRBD1 (6 bases). The germline CDR1 and CDR2 sequences are PRHDT and FYEKMQ (reference sequence). Deletions cut 5 bases from V and 4 bases from J, with 11 bases between. The CDR3 spans 13 residues.

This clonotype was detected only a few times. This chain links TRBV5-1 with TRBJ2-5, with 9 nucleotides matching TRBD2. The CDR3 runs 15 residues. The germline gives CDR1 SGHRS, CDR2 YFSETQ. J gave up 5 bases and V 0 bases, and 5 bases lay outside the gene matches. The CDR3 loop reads CASSLEGTSLETQYF. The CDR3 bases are TGCGCCAGCAGCTTGGAAGGGACTAGCCTGGAGACCCAGTACTTC.

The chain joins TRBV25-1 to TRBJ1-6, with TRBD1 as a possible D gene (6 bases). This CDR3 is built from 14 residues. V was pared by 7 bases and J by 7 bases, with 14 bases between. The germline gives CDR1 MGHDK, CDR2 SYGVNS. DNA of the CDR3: TGTGCCAGCAACTTACAGGGTTGGAATTCACCCCTCCACTTT. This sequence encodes CASNLQGWNSPLHF.

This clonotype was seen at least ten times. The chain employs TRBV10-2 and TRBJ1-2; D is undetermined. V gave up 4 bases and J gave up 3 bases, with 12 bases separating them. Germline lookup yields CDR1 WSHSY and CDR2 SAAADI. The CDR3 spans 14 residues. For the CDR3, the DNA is TGCGCCAGCAGTGCCCCCGGGAACCACTATGGCTACACCTTC. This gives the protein CASSAPGNHYGYTF.

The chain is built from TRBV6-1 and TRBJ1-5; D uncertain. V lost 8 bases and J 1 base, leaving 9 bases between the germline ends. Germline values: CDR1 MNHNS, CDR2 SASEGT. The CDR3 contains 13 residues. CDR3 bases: TGTGCCAGCCAACCGGGAAGCAATCAGCCCCAGCATTTT. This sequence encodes CASQPGSNQPQHF.

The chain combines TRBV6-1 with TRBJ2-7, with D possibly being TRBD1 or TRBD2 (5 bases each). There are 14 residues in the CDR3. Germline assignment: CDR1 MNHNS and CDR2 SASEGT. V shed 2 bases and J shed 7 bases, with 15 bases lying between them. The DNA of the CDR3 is TGTGCCAGCAGTGAACCGGACACCTCGGGGGAGCAGTACTTC. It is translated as CASSEPDTSGEQYF.

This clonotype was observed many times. The CDR3 protein is CSAWDRTDGEQYF. CDR3 DNA sequence: TGCAGTGCTTGGGACCGGACGGATGGCGAGCAGTACTTC. This chain uses TRBV20-1 with TRBJ2-7; D possibly uses TRBD1 or TRBD2 (5 bases each). Germline CDR1 DFQATT, CDR2 SNEGSKA (reference sequence). Trimming pared 5 bases from V and 6 bases from J, leaving 17 bases between. The CDR3 length is 13 residues.